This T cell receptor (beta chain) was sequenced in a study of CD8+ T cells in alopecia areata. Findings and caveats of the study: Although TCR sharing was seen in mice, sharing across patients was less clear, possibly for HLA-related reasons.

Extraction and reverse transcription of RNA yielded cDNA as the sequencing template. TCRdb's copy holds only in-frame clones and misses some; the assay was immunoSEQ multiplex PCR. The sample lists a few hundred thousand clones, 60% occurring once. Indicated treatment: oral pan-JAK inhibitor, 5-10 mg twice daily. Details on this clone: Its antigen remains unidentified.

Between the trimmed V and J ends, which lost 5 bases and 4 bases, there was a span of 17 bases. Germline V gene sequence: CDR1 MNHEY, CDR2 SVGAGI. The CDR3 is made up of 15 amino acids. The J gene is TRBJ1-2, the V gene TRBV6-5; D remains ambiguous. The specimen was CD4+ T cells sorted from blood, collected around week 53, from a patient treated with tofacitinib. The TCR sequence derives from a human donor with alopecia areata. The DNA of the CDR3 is TGTGCCAGCAGTCCCCCAGGAAGGGTGGGCTATGGCTACACCTTC. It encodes CASSPPGRVGYGYTF.